The 10 T cell receptor beta chains below were found in one sample sequenced in a study of T cell clones after liver transplantation. Repertoires were generated with immunoSEQ multiplex PCR, while TCRdb's copy carries only in-frame clones and drops some. The table lists tens of thousands of clones, 86% of them singletons, with almost 2.5% in the top ten. Sequenced material: CD4+ T cells from blood, taken 24 months after liver transplant. Receptors were obtained from a human patient who received a liver transplant. Some of these T cells may belong to the graft donor.

The gene calls are TRBV27 and TRBJ1-1; D possibly corresponds to TRBD1 (5 bases). V was shortened by 5 bases and J by 4 bases, with 20 bases between the two germline ends. From germline, CDR1 is MNHEY and CDR2 SMNVEV (reference sequence). CDR3 size: 16 residues. The CDR3 reads CASSPWGLGRGTEAFF. The CDR3, as DNA: TGTGCCAGCAGTCCCTGGGGCTTGGGAAGGGGCACTGAAGCTTTCTTT.

The chain joins TRBV6-6 to TRBJ2-2; TRBD1 aligns across 10 bases. Trimming cost V 5 bases and J 5 bases; bases outside gene matches: 8. The CDR3 spans 16 residues. In germline, CDR1 is MNHNY, CDR2 SVGAGI (reference sequence). The CDR3 spells CASSPPGQGRTGELFF. As DNA, the CDR3 is TGTGCCAGCAGTCCCCCGGGACAGGGGCGGACCGGGGAGCTGTTTTTT.

For this clone: One junction end does not reproduce the germline sequence, and a read error may be involved. The chain couples TRBV5-1 to TRBJ1-6; TRBD1 might be the D (5 bases). This CDR3 is 13 amino acids long. The germline gives CDR1 SGHRS, CDR2 YFSETQ. This CDR3 is CASSQAGQGISYF. In DNA form, the CDR3 reads TGCGCCAGCAGCCAGGCGGGCCAGGGAATATCATACTTT.

V gene TRBV9 combines with J gene TRBJ1-1; 8 bases are a match to TRBD1. The CDR3 extends over 15 amino acids. Trimming cost V 4 bases and J 1 base; bases outside gene matches: 6. The germline gives CDR1 SGDLS, CDR2 YYNGEE. The CDR3 is CASSIGTGTNTEAFF. In nucleotides, the CDR3 is TGTGCCAGCAGCATAGGGACAGGAACGAACACTGAAGCTTTCTTT.

This CDR3 is CASSLAAGGLYEQFF. In DNA, the CDR3 is TGTGCCAGCAGCTTAGCAGCGGGAGGGTTGTATGAGCAGTTCTTC. The chain uses TRBV11-3 and TRBJ2-1, with 10 nucleotides matching TRBD2. V shed 1 base, J shed 8 bases, and the junction held 5 bases outside the gene matches. Germline V gives CDR1 SGHNT, CDR2 YENEEA. CDR3 length: 15 amino acids.

This rearrangement joins TRBV28 to TRBJ2-3; D tentatively reads TRBD1 or TRBD2 (5 bases each). Germline CDR1 reads MDHEN; CDR2 reads SYDVKM. The CDR3 sequence is 14 residues long. V was shortened by 5 bases and J by 3 bases, with 12 bases between the two germline ends. In DNA, the CDR3 is TGTGCCAGCAGTGGGACCGGAGGTACAGATACGCAGTATTTT. Encoded protein: CASSGTGGTDTQYF.

The chain couples TRBV6-5 to TRBJ2-7, with 11 bases matching TRBD1. CDR1 is MNHEY, CDR2 SVGAGI, per germline. V shed 5 bases and J 3 bases; nucleotides not matched to a gene: 6. The CDR3 is made up of 15 amino acids. Written as DNA, the CDR3 is TGTGCCAGCAGTCAATCCGGGACAGGGGGCTACGAGCAGTACTTC. It specifies CASSQSGTGGYEQYF.

CDR3 sequence reads: CASTPDSYYEQYF. CDR3 nucleotide sequence: TGTGCCAGCACCCCGGACAGTTATTACGAGCAGTACTTC. The chain recombines TRBV6-5 with TRBJ2-7; D is perhaps TRBD1 (6 bases). The CDR3 covers 13 residues. V was cut by 7 bases and J by 4 bases, with 14 bases left in between. Germline V gene lookup returns CDR1 MNHEY and CDR2 SVGAGI.

V is TRBV28 and J is TRBJ1-2, with D possibly matching TRBD1 (6 bases). The germline gives CDR1 MDHEN, CDR2 SYDVKM. The CDR3 extends over 13 amino acids. V lost 7 bases, J lost 2 bases, and 11 bases lay in between. CDR3 nucleotide sequence: TGTGCCAGCACCGGGGGCCAGAACTATGGCTACACCTTC. Residues: CASTGGQNYGYTF.

The chain couples TRBV7-2 to TRBJ1-3; D is perhaps TRBD1 (5 bases). Germline loops: CDR1 SGHTA, CDR2 FQGNSA. This CDR3 has 15 amino acids. V shed 5 bases and J shed 0 bases, with 11 bases lying between them. Written as DNA, the CDR3 is TGTGCCAGCAGCACCCGACAGCTCTCTGGAAACACCATATATTTT. This translates into CASSTRQLSGNTIYF. The full variable domain, completed using reference TRBV7-2 and TRBJ1-3, is GAGVSQSPSNKVTEKGKDVELRCDPISGHTALYWYRQSLGQGLEFLIYFQGNSAPDKSGLPSDRFSAERTGGSVSTLTIQRTQQEDSAVYLCASSTRQLSGNTIYFGEGSWLTVV.